This T cell receptor beta chain was recorded in a study of blood T cell repertoires in COVID-19. The wider study: The cDNA or gDNA used as material had been derived from T cells, B-cell-depleted T cells, or PBMCs.

Participants were aged about 18 to 90 years, lived in 24 US areas, and enrolled virtually. Among Cohort 3 donors, those recovered had two negative PCRs, clearance, or symptom resolution. TCRdb keeps only in-frame clones here, not all; method: immunoSEQ multiplex PCR. The sample has over 150,000 clones, more than 70% seen once. Per germline, CDR1 GTSNPN and CDR2 SVGIG (reference sequence). This CDR3 comprises 14 residues. The V end lost 0 bases, the J end lost 6 bases, and 11 bases lay between the germline ends. The chain links TRBV30 to TRBJ1-4; possible D gene TRBD1, 5 bases. Sequenced material: PBMCs or T cells enriched from blood (not recorded which). This sequence originates from a man in his forties or fifties who had recovered from COVID-19. The CDR3 loop is CAWSVAGPHEKLFF. The CDR3 coding sequence is TGTGCCTGGAGTGTAGCAGGGCCTCATGAAAAACTGTTTTTT.